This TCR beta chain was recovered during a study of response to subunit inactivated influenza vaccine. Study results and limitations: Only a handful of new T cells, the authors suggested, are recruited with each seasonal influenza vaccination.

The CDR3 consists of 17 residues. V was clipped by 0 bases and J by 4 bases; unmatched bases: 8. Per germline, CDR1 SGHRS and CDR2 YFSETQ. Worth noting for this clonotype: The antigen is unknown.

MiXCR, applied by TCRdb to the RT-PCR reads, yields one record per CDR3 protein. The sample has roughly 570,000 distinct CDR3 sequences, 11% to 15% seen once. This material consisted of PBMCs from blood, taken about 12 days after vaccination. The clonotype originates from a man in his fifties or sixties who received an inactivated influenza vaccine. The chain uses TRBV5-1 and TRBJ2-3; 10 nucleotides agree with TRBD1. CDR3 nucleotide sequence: TGCGCCAGCAGCTTGGGTCAGACAGGGGGCTTATCAGATACGCAGTATTTT. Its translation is CASSLGQTGGLSDTQYF.